These 13 T cell receptor beta chains were all obtained from the same sample, sequenced in a study of follicular helper T cells after annual influenza vaccination. Time point of the sample: 2015-2016 season, pre-vaccination. Assay: immunoSEQ multiplex PCR; the TCRdb copy retains only in-frame clones and omits some. The sample yields over 850 clones, 80% to 85% seen once. The sequencing here drew on CXCR5+ CD38+ circulating T follicular helper cells from blood, taken on the day of influenza vaccination. The subset is: circulating Tfh, non-naive CD4+CXCR5+PD-1+ (ICOS+CD38+ or ICOS-CD38-). The receptor set was obtained from an adult who received the influenza vaccine.

V and J are TRBV12-5 and TRBJ1-5, with D maybe TRBD1 (6 bases). CDR3 length: 13 residues. Germline assignment: CDR1 LGHNT and CDR2 FRNRAP. The V end lost 6 bases, the J end lost 6 bases, and 12 bases lay between the germline ends. The CDR3 DNA reads TGTGCTAGTGGACCCACAGGGTTTCAGCCCCAGCATTTT. It codes for CASGPTGFQPQHF.

DNA of the CDR3: TGTGCCAGCAGAAAAGAAGTGCTACACGTGTTAGACGAGCAGTACTTC. It yields the protein CASRKEVLHVLDEQYF. The gene calls are TRBV21-1 and TRBJ2-7. TRBV21-1 is a pseudogene segment. The CDR3 contains 16 residues.

This rearrangement joins TRBV25-1 to TRBJ1-1; maybe TRBD1 (5 bases). The germline CDR1 and CDR2 sequences are MGHDK and SYGVNS. V lost 3 bases and J 11 bases, leaving 19 bases between the germline ends. The CDR3 extends over 14 amino acids. The CDR3 here is CASSDRDGIWRAFF. In nucleotides, the CDR3 is TGTGCCAGCAGTGACAGGGATGGTATATGGCGGGCTTTCTTT.

The chain has TRBV27 and TRBJ1-1, with D possibly being TRBD1 (5 bases). Germline CDR1 reads MNHEY; CDR2 reads SMNVEV (reference sequence). CDR3 length: 14 amino acids. V lost 4 bases and J lost 3, with 12 bases in between. CDR3 region: CASSSGPRDTEAFF. The CDR3 nucleotides read TGTGCCAGCAGTTCGGGGCCTCGGGACACTGAAGCTTTCTTT.

The rearrangement joins TRBV4-1 to TRBJ2-2, with 7 nucleotides matching TRBD2. Germline V CDR1 and CDR2: MGHRA, YSYEKL. V was clipped by 2 bases and J by 6 bases; unmatched bases: 6. This CDR3 region has 15 residues. Written as DNA, the CDR3 is TGCGCCAGCAGCCAACTTTTTCGGGGGGCCGGGGAGCTGTTTTTT. Its translation is CASSQLFRGAGELFF.

The V and J genes are TRBV19 and TRBJ1-2; 7 bases align to TRBD1. Germline lookup yields CDR1 LNHDA and CDR2 SQIVND (reference sequence). Trimming cost V 9 bases and J 4 bases; bases outside gene matches: 11. The CDR3 contains 14 residues. The CDR3 sequence: CARGDRVRIYGYTF. The CDR3 DNA follows: TGTGCCAGGGGAGACAGGGTGAGAATCTATGGCTACACCTTC.

The chain joins TRBV19 to TRBJ1-4; tentative D call: TRBD1 (5 bases). Germline values: CDR1 LNHDA, CDR2 SQIVND (reference sequence). Trimming removed 6 bases from V and 7 bases from J, with 15 bases in between. The CDR3 extends over 14 amino acids. As DNA, the CDR3 is TGTGCCAGTAGCCCCAGGGCTCTTGGTGAAAAACTGTTTTTT. It specifies CASSPRALGEKLFF.

The genes are TRBV7-9 and TRBJ1-2; D not certain. The CDR3 is made up of 15 amino acids. Germline CDR1 is SEHNR and CDR2 is FQNEAQ (reference sequence). V was clipped by 0 bases and J by 2 bases, with 10 bases between them. CDR3 loop: CASSLASVRNYGYTF. CDR3 in DNA: TGTGCCAGCAGCTTAGCTTCAGTTCGAAACTATGGCTACACCTTC.

The V and J genes are TRBV20-1 and TRBJ2-3; maybe TRBD1 (6 bases). The CDR3 length is 11 residues. Germline V gene lookup returns CDR1 DFQATT and CDR2 SNEGSKA (reference sequence). Trimming pared 5 bases from V and 10 bases from J, leaving 13 bases between. The CDR3 nucleotides read TGCAGTGCTTCGAGACAGGACCCGCAGTATTTT. Translating it yields CSASRQDPQYF.

This CDR3 is CASSLGAGNTNSPLHF. As DNA, the CDR3 is TGTGCCAGCAGCTTAGGGGCAGGGAACACCAATTCACCCCTCCACTTT. V is TRBV7-2 and J is TRBJ1-6, with D maybe TRBD1 (5 bases). The germline V gene encodes CDR1 SGHTA and CDR2 FQGNSA. This CDR3 spans 16 amino acids. Trimming shortened V by 1 base and J by 7 bases, and 14 bases separated the two germline ends.

The chain employs TRBV19 and TRBJ1-6; D remains unclear. This CDR3 spans 12 amino acids. CDR1 LNHDA and CDR2 SQIVND come from the germline V gene (reference sequence). V lost 3 bases and J lost 9, with 6 bases in between. The CDR3 spells CASSIRSSPLHF. The CDR3 DNA reads TGTGCCAGTAGTATCAGGAGTTCACCCCTCCACTTT.

This chain joins TRBV5-1 and TRBJ1-1, with a tentative D call TRBD1 (5 bases). This CDR3 contains 15 residues. Germline V lookup: CDR1 SGHRS, CDR2 YFSETQ. V shed 0 bases and J shed 2 bases, with 11 bases lying between them. The CDR3 region has the DNA TGCGCCAGCAGCTTGGCGTTCAGGGACAACACTGAAGCTTTCTTT. Protein sequence: CASSLAFRDNTEAFF.

The chain couples TRBV11-3 to TRBJ1-2; D is unclear. The V end was cut by 5 bases, the J end by 4 bases, with 20 bases between. The CDR3 covers 16 residues. Germline CDR1 reads SGHNT; CDR2 reads YENEEA. CDR3 region: CASSVVVLGKTYGYTF. DNA of the CDR3: TGTGCCAGCAGCGTAGTAGTCCTCGGAAAGACCTATGGCTACACCTTC.